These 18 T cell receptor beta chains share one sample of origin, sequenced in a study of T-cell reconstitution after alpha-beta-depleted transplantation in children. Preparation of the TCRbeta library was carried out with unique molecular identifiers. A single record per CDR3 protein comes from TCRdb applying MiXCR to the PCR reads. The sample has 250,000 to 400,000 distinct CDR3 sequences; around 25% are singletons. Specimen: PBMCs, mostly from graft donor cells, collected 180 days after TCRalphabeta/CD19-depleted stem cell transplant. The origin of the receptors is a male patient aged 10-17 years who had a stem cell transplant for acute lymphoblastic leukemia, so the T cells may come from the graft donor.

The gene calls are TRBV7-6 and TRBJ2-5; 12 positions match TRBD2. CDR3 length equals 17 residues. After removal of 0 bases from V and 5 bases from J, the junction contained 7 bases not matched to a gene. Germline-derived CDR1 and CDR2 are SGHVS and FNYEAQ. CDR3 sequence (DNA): TGTGCCAGCAGCTTAGCGCTAGCGGGAGGGCCGAGGGAGACCCAGTACTTC. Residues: CASSLALAGGPRETQYF.

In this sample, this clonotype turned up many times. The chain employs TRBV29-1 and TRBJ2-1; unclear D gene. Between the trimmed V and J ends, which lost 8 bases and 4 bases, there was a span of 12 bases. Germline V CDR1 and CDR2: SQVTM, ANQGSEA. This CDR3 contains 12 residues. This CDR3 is CSHIRLYNEQFF. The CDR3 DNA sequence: TGCAGCCATATTCGACTTTACAATGAGCAGTTCTTC.

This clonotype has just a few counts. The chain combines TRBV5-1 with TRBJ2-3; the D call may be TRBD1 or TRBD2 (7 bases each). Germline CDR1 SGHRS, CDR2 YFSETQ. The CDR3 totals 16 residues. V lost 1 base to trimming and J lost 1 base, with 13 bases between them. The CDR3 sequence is CASSLTAGGGTDTQYF. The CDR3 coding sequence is TGCGCCAGCAGCTTGACCGCAGGGGGGGGCACAGATACGCAGTATTTT.

The CDR3 loop reads CASSIFQGSYEQYF. The CDR3 nucleotides read TGTGCCAGTAGTATTTTCCAGGGGTCCTACGAGCAGTACTTC. The chain combines TRBV19 with TRBJ2-7, with TRBD1 as a possible D gene (6 bases). The V gene's germline CDR1 is LNHDA and CDR2 SQIVND (reference sequence). This CDR3 is 14 amino acids long. Trimming took 3 bases from V and 1 from J, leaving 10 bases between them.

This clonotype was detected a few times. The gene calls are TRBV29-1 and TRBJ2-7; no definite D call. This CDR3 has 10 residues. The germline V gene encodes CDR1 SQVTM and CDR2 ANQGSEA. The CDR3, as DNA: TGCTGGAAACAGCTCTACGAGCAGTACTTC. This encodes CWKQLYEQYF.

CDR3: CATSDSSGRGSYEQYF. The DNA for the CDR3 is TGTGCCACCAGTGACAGTAGCGGGAGGGGATCCTACGAGCAGTACTTC. The V call is TRBV24-1, the J call TRBJ2-7; TRBD2 agrees at 11 bases. The V segment lost 4 bases and the J segment 1 base; nucleotides outside the gene matches: 5. Per the germline V gene, CDR1 is KGHDR and CDR2 is SFDVKD. The CDR3 runs 16 residues.

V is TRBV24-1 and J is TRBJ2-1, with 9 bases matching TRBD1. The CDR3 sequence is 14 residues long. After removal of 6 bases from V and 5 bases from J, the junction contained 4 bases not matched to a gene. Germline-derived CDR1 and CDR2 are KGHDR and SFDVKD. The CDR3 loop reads CATSSGQGNNEQFF. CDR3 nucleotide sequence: TGTGCCACCAGTTCGGGACAGGGAAACAATGAGCAGTTCTTC.

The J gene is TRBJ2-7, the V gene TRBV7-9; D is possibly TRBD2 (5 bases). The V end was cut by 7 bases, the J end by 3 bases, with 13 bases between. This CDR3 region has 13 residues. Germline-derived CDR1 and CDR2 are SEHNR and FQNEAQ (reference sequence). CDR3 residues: CASTPRENYEQYF. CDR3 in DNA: TGTGCCAGCACCCCTCGGGAAAACTACGAGCAGTACTTC.

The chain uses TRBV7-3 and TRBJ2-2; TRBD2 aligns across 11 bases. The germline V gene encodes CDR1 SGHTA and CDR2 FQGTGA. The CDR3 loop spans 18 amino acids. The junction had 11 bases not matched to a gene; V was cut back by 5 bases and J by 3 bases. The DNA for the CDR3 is TGTGCCAGCAGCCCCGCAGGTAGCGGGAGGGCAGACACCGGGGAGCTGTTTTTT. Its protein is CASSPAGSGRADTGELFF.

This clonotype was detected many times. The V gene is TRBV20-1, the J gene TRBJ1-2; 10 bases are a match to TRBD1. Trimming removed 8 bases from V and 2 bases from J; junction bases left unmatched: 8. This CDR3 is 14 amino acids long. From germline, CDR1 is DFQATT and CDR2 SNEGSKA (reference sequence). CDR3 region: CSNVPGQGNYGYTF. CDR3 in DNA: TGCAGTAATGTACCGGGACAGGGGAACTATGGCTACACCTTC.

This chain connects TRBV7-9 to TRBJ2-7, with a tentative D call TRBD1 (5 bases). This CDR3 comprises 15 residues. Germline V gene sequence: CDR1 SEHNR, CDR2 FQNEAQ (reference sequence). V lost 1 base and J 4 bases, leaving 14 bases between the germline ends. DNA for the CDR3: TGTGCCAGCAGCTTAGTTTCAGGGTCAGATTACGAGCAGTACTTC. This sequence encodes CASSLVSGSDYEQYF. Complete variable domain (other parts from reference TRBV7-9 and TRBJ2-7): DTGVSQNPRHKITKRGQNVTFRCDPISEHNRLYWYRQTLGQGPEFLTYFQNEAQLEKSRLLSDRFSAERPKGSFSTLEIQRTEQGDSAMYLCASSLVSGSDYEQYFGPGTRLTVT.

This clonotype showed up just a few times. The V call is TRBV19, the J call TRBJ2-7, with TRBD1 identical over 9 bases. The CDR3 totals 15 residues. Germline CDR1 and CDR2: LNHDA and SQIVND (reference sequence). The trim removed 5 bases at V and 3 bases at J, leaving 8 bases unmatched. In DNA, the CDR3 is TGTGCCAGTAGTCCACTGCCGGGACAGGGCTACGAGCAGTACTTC. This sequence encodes CASSPLPGQGYEQYF.

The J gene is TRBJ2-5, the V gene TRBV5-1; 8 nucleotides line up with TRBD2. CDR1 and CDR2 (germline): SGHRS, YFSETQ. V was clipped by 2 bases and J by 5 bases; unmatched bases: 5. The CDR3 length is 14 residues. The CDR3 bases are TGCGCCAGCAGCTTAGCGGGAGATGTGGAGACCCAGTACTTC. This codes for CASSLAGDVETQYF. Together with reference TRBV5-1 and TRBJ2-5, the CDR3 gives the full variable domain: KAGVTQTPRYLIKTRGQQVTLSCSPISGHRSVSWYQQTPGQGLQFLFEYFSETQRNKGNFPGRFSGRQFSNSRSEMNVSTLELGDSALYLCASSLAGDVETQYFGPGTRLLVL.

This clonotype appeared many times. CDR3 loop: CASRLNYGYTF. CDR3 nucleotides: TGCGCCAGCAGGTTAAACTATGGCTACACCTTC. The chain combines TRBV5-1 with TRBJ1-2; D is undetermined. The germline V gene encodes CDR1 SGHRS and CDR2 YFSETQ. This CDR3 comprises 11 residues. Trimming shortened V by 5 bases and J by 2 bases, and 4 bases separated the two germline ends.

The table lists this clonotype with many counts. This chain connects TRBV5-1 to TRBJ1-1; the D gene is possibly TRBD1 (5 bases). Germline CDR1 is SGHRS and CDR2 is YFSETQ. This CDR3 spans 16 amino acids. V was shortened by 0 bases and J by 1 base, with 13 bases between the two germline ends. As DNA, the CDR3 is TGCGCCAGCAGCTTGGCCGAGGGGTGGGAGAACACTGAAGCTTTCTTT. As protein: CASSLAEGWENTEAFF.

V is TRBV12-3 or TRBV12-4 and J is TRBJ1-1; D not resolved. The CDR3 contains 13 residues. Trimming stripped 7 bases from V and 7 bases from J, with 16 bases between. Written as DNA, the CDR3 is TGTGCCAGCACTTCAACACGGGGTGTTGAAGCTTTCTTT. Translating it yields CASTSTRGVEAFF.

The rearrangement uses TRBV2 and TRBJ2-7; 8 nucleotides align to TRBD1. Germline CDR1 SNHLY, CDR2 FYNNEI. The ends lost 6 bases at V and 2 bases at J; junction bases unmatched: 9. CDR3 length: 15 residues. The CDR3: CASRGIRDRPYEQYF. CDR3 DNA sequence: TGTGCCAGCAGAGGAATCCGGGACAGGCCCTACGAGCAGTACTTC.

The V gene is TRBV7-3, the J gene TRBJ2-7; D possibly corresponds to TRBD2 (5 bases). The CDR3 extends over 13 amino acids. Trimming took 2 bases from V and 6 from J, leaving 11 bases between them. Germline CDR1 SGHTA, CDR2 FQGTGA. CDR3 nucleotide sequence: TGTGCCAGCAGCTTACCGAGACGGGGCGAGCAGTACTTC. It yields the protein CASSLPRRGEQYF.